This T cell receptor (beta chain) was profiled in a study of T cells in Graves' hyperthyroidism and ophthalmopathy. The study based diagnoses on clinical symptoms, serum thyroxine and TRAb, thyroid ultrasound and orbital computed tomography. The table lists this clonotype with many counts. Its antigen is still unknown. Findings and limits, study-wide: Expanded thyroid clonotypes (above 0.001) were mostly also found in blood.

J gave up 11 bases and V 8 bases, and 2 bases lay outside the gene matches. The CDR3 covers 9 residues. Germline CDR1 reads SNHLY; CDR2 reads FYNNEI. Amplification of TCR beta CDR3 regions used RNA as the template. A set of HTBI primers served as the primers for a first-round RT-PCR of the TCR CDR3. TCRdb used MiXCR to reprocess the multiplex PCR reads, holding one entry per CDR3 protein. The sample lists approximately 510,000 distinct CDR3 sequences, 20% to 25% occurring once. V gene TRBV2 combines with J gene TRBJ2-7; 8 nucleotides line up with TRBD2. This clonotype was obtained from a man younger than 35 with Graves' hyperthyroidism. The sequenced sample consisted of blood. In nucleotides, the CDR3 is TGTGCCAGCGGGACTAGAGAGTACTTC. Amino acids: CASGTREYF.